Below, 6 T cell receptor beta chains from the same sample are listed, as sequenced in a study of blood T cell repertoires in COVID-19 (dated by TCRdb to about 2020). Library generation was performed with the immunoSEQ multiplex PCR assay. The table comes from immuneACCESS by way of TCRdb, which keeps in-frame sequences with V and J called. Part of the clones is missing from these tables; in studies checked, under half for an unresolved V gene and the rest for unknown reasons. This sample gives some 170,000 clones in total; almost 80% of them show up just once. Together, the top ten hold approximately 15% of the sample. The sample consisted of PBMCs or T cells enriched from blood (not recorded which). The receptors shown here come from a woman in her forties or fifties who had recovered from COVID-19.

The chain uses TRBV9 and TRBJ1-6; no clear D gene. With 0 bases removed from V and 7 bases from J, the gap between germline ends came to 5 bases. The CDR3 is 13 residues long. Germline V gene lookup returns CDR1 SGDLS and CDR2 YYNGEE. The CDR3 DNA is TGTGCCAGCAGCGTAGCTAGGAATTCACCCCTCCACTTT. Its translation: CASSVARNSPLHF.

This chain joins TRBV5-1 and TRBJ1-2; 9 bases align to TRBD1. The CDR3 runs to 14 residues. V dropped 3 bases and J dropped 9; count of bases not matched to a gene: 9. Per the germline V gene, CDR1 is SGHRS and CDR2 is YFSETQ. The CDR3 spells CASSSGQGSLRYTF. The CDR3, as DNA: TGCGCCAGCAGCTCCGGACAGGGGAGTTTACGCTACACCTTC.

The chain links TRBV5-1 to TRBJ2-1; TRBD2 aligns across 12 bases. CDR1 is SGHRS, CDR2 YFSETQ, per germline. J lost 8 bases, V lost 3 bases, and 6 bases had no gene match. The CDR3 extends over 15 amino acids. The CDR3 sequence is CASSSRTSGMDEQFF. The CDR3 DNA reads as TGCGCCAGCAGCTCACGGACTAGCGGGATGGATGAGCAGTTCTTC. Filled out from reference TRBV5-1 and TRBJ2-1, the complete variable domain reads KAGVTQTPRYLIKTRGQQVTLSCSPISGHRSVSWYQQTPGQGLQFLFEYFSETQRNKGNFPGRFSGRQFSNSRSEMNVSTLELGDSALYLCASSSRTSGMDEQFFGPGTRLTVL.

The chain has TRBV9 and TRBJ2-2; 8 nucleotides agree with TRBD1. After removal of 4 bases from V and 1 base from J, the junction contained 6 bases not matched to a gene. Germline loops: CDR1 SGDLS, CDR2 YYNGEE. CDR3 length: 16 residues. The CDR3: CASSIRGQGNTGELFF. The DNA for the CDR3 is TGTGCCAGCAGCATCAGGGGGCAGGGGAACACCGGGGAGCTGTTTTTT.

V usage is TRBV6-2 or TRBV6-3 and J usage is TRBJ2-5; TRBD2 matches at 10 bases. This CDR3 spans 19 amino acids. Germline V gene data show CDR1 as MNHEY and CDR2 as SVGEGT. The J segment lost 0 bases and the V segment lost 5 bases, leaving 15 bases of the junction unmatched. The DNA for the CDR3 is TGTGCCAGCAGTCCAACGTGGGGACTAGCGAATCTGTACCAAGAGACCCAGTACTTC. Amino acid sequence: CASSPTWGLANLYQETQYF.

The chain links TRBV7-9 to TRBJ2-1, with 10 positions matching TRBD1. The CDR3 covers 15 residues. CDR1 and CDR2 (germline): SEHNR, FQNEAQ (reference sequence). V lost 6 bases to trimming and J lost 9 bases; unmatched junction nucleotides: 11. DNA for the CDR3: TGTGCCAGCAGTTCTCCGGGACAGGGGATCGGTGAGCAGTTCTTC. Its protein product is CASSSPGQGIGEQFF.